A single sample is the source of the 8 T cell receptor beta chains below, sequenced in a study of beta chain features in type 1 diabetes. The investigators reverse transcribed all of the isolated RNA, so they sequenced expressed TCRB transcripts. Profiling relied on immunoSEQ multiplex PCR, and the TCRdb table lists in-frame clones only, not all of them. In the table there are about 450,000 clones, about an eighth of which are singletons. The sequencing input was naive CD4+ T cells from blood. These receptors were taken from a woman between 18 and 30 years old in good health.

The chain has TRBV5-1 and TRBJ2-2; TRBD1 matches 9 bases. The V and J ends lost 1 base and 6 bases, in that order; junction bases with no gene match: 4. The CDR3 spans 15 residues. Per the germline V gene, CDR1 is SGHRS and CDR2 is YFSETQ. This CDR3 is CASSLTGGAAGELFF. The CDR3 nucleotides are TGCGCCAGCAGCTTGACAGGGGGCGCCGCCGGGGAGCTGTTTTTT.

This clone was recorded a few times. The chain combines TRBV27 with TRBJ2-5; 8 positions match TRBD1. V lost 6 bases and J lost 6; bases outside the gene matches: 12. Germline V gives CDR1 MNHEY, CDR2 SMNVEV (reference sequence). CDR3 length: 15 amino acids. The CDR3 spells CASRPDRGQGQTQYF. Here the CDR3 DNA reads TGTGCCAGCAGACCGGACCGAGGACAGGGTCAGACCCAGTACTTC.

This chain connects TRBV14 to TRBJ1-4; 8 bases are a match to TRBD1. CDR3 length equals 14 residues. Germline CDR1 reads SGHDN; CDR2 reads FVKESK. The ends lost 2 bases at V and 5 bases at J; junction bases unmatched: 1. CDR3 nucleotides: TGTGCCAGCAGCCAATGGACAGGGAATGAAAAACTGTTTTTT. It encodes CASSQWTGNEKLFF.

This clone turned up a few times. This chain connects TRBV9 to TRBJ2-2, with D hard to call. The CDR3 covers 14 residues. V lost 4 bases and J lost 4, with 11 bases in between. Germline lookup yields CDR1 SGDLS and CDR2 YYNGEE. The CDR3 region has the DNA TGTGCCAGCAGCCCAGACCAGCGCACCGGGGAGCTGTTTTTT. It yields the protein CASSPDQRTGELFF.

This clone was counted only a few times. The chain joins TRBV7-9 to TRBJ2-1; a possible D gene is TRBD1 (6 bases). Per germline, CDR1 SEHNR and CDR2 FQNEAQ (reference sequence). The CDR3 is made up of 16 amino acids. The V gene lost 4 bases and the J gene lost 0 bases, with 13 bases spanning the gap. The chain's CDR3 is CASSSTQGSSYNEQFF. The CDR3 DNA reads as TGTGCCAGCAGCTCCACACAGGGAAGCTCCTACAATGAGCAGTTCTTC.

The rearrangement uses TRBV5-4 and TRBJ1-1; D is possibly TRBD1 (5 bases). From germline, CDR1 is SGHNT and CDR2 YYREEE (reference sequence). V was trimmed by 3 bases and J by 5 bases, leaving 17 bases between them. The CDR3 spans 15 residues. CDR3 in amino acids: CASSSHAEGWTEAFF. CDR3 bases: TGTGCCAGCAGCTCCCATGCGGAGGGGTGGACTGAAGCTTTCTTT.

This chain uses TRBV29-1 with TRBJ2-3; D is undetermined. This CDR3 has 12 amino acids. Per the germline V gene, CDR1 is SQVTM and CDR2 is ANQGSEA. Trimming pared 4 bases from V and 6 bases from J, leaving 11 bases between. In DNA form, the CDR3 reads TGCAGCGTTGCTGGGGTGGGCGATACGCAGTATTTT. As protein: CSVAGVGDTQYF.

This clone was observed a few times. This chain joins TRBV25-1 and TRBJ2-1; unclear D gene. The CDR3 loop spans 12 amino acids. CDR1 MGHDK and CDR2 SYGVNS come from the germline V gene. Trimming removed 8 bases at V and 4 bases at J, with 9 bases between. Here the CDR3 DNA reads TGTGCCAGCGAACCTGGGTACAATGAGCAGTTCTTC. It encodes CASEPGYNEQFF.